Each of the 29 T cell receptor beta chains below was sequenced from the same sample in a study of Graves' ophthalmopathy and Graves' hyperthyroidism. Beta-chain TCR CDR3 regions were amplified from RNA transcripts. The authors performed first-round RT-PCR with HTBI primers and then a second-round multiplex PCR. Each CDR3 protein is one row after TCRdb ran MiXCR on the multiplex PCR reads. Altogether approximately 480,000 distinct CDR3 sequences are present, about an eighth being singletons, with the ten largest covering around 9.8%. Input material: blood. The receptors were gathered from a woman under 40 with Graves' ophthalmopathy.

CDR3 bases: TGTGCCAGCAGCCAAGCAGGTTCCCGCGGCGAGCAGTACTTC. Translating it yields CASSQAGSRGEQYF. The J gene is TRBJ2-7, the V gene TRBV4-2; no clear D gene. The CDR3 has 14 residues. V lost 1 base and J lost 6, with 13 bases in between. Germline CDR1 and CDR2: LGHNA and YNFKEQ.

This rearrangement joins TRBV6-1 to TRBJ1-2, with D perhaps matching TRBD1 (5 bases). Germline-derived CDR1 and CDR2 are MNHNS and SASEGT. CDR3 length equals 14 residues. The V end was cut by 7 bases, the J end by 0 bases, with 12 bases between. The CDR3 region has the DNA TGTGCCAGCAATAATGCAGGGCCTAACTATGGCTACACCTTC. Protein sequence: CASNNAGPNYGYTF.

This clonotype was observed a few times. This sequence joins TRBV10-1 and TRBJ2-7, with D possibly matching TRBD2 (6 bases). The ends were cut back, 0 bases at V and 2 bases at J, with 14 bases in the middle. Germline assignment: CDR1 WNHNN and CDR2 SYGVQD (reference sequence). The length of the CDR3 is 16 residues. CDR3 protein: CASSESRDRGPYEQYF. The CDR3 DNA follows: TGCGCCAGCAGTGAGTCGCGGGACCGGGGCCCCTACGAGCAGTACTTC.

This clonotype has a count of ten or more. The rearrangement links TRBV28 to TRBJ1-5; D uncertain. CDR1 and CDR2 from the germline V gene are MDHEN and SYDVKM. The CDR3 length is 12 residues. Trimming shortened V by 10 bases and J by 1 base, and 8 bases separated the two germline ends. The CDR3 nucleotides read TGTGCCATCCACAGCAGCAATCAGCCCCAGCATTTT. This codes for CAIHSSNQPQHF.

In its sample, this clonotype was seen many times. The V call is TRBV6-5, the J call TRBJ1-2; TRBD1 might be the D (6 bases). Germline V gives CDR1 MNHEY, CDR2 SVGAGI. The CDR3 has 15 residues. The V end lost 6 bases, the J end lost 5 bases, and 19 bases lay between the germline ends. CDR3 in DNA: TGTGCCAGCAGACACTGGGAAGGGGGATCATATGGCTACACCTTC. Protein product: CASRHWEGGSYGYTF.

The sample holds many counts of this clonotype. The chain couples TRBV7-3 to TRBJ2-2; no clear D gene. Between the trimmed V and J ends, which lost 5 bases and 3 bases, there was a span of 7 bases. This CDR3 is 13 amino acids long. Germline V gene sequence: CDR1 SGHTA, CDR2 FQGTGA. The CDR3, as DNA: TGTGCCAGCAGCCCGCGGTACACCGGGGAGCTGTTTTTT. Protein: CASSPRYTGELFF.

The chain recombines TRBV28 with TRBJ2-7; 7 positions agree with TRBD2. CDR1 MDHEN and CDR2 SYDVKM come from the germline V gene. The CDR3 totals 17 residues. Trimming cost V 5 bases and J 2 bases; bases outside gene matches: 15. In nucleotides, the CDR3 is TGTGCCAGCAGTCCTATTCAATTTAGACTAGCCACCTACGAGCAGTACTTC. This gives the protein CASSPIQFRLATYEQYF.

This clonotype was recorded once. The V call is TRBV7-8, the J call TRBJ2-7; a possible D gene is TRBD2 (6 bases). CDR1 and CDR2 (germline): SGHVS, FQNEAQ. CDR3 size: 14 residues. Trimming took 8 bases from V and 2 from J, leaving 16 bases between them. CDR3 sequence: CASGAAGYTYEQYF. As DNA, the CDR3 is TGTGCCAGCGGGGCGGCGGGATATACCTACGAGCAGTACTTC.

The chain recombines TRBV11-2 with TRBJ1-1, with D perhaps matching TRBD1 (5 bases). The V gene lost 6 bases and the J gene lost 5 bases, with 16 bases spanning the gap. This CDR3 is 14 amino acids long. CDR1 is SGHAT, CDR2 FQNNGV, per germline. The CDR3 nucleotides read TGTGCCAGCAGTTACACTAGCGGGGGAACTGAAGCTTTCTTT. Translation gives CASSYTSGGTEAFF.

The CDR3 loop reads CASSEWAGNTEAFF. In DNA form, the CDR3 reads TGTGCCAGCAGTGAATGGGCGGGGAACACTGAAGCTTTCTTT. V gene TRBV6-1 combines with J gene TRBJ1-1, with unresolved D. The CDR3 contains 14 residues. Trimming took 2 bases from V and 1 from J, leaving 8 bases between them. Germline assignment: CDR1 MNHNS and CDR2 SASEGT.

There are many counts of this clonotype. The rearrangement links TRBV6-1 to TRBJ1-1; D is undetermined. Germline CDR1 MNHNS, CDR2 SASEGT. This CDR3 is 14 amino acids long. Between the trimmed V and J ends, which lost 7 bases and 4 bases, there was a span of 16 bases. The CDR3 spells CASTFTPRSTEAFF. Written as DNA, the CDR3 is TGTGCCAGCACCTTTACCCCGCGAAGCACTGAAGCTTTCTTT.

Ten or more counts support this clonotype. The chain carries TRBV6-5 and TRBJ2-7; no definite D call. The CDR3 contains 12 residues. Germline CDR1 and CDR2: MNHEY and SVGAGI. V was trimmed by 5 bases and J by 3 bases, leaving 8 bases between them. The CDR3 protein is CASSTFSYEQYF. Written as DNA, the CDR3 is TGTGCCAGCAGTACCTTCAGCTACGAGCAGTACTTC.

V is TRBV20-1 and J is TRBJ2-7; maybe TRBD1 (5 bases). The CDR3 consists of 12 residues. Germline assignment: CDR1 DFQATT and CDR2 SNEGSKA (reference sequence). Between the trimmed V and J ends, which lost 2 bases and 3 bases, there was a span of 8 bases. CDR3 sequence: CSARPDSYEQYF. DNA for the CDR3: TGCAGTGCTAGACCCGACAGCTACGAGCAGTACTTC.

At least ten counts were recorded for this clonotype. CDR3 DNA sequence: TGTGCCAGCAGTTTGGGGGACAGGATGAATCAGCCCCAGCATTTT. Amino acid sequence: CASSLGDRMNQPQHF. V is TRBV28 and J is TRBJ1-5; 8 nucleotides match TRBD1. CDR3 length equals 15 residues. After removal of 3 bases from V and 4 bases from J, the junction contained 5 bases not matched to a gene. CDR1 is MDHEN and CDR2 is SYDVKM in the germline V gene.

The sample holds many counts of this clonotype. The conserved closing phenylalanine or tryptophan is absent in this CDR3, likely reflecting a read error. The DNA is omitted, as the CDR3 cannot be located on it reliably, and the CDR3 follows TCRdb's listing. The chain carries TRBV2 and TRBJ2-5; no check of the table's D call, TRBD2, against the DNA was made. Germline CDR1 is SNHLY and CDR2 is FYNNEI. The CDR3 numbers 14 amino acids, ends counted. This CDR3 reads CASISRPGLAAPKY.

This clonotype was found a few times. Being one base from a much bigger clone, this may be a read error. The chain joins TRBV12-3 or TRBV12-4 to TRBJ1-6; D gene unclear. The length of the CDR3 is 14 residues. The CDR3 nucleotides read TGTGCCAGCAGTTTAGGAGGGTATAATTCACACCTCCACTTT. It is translated as CASSLGGYNSHLHF.

CDR3 protein: CATLKNPGNQPQHF. The CDR3 bases are TGTGCCACCCTGAAGAATCCGGGCAATCAGCCCCAGCATTTT. The V call is TRBV6-2 or TRBV6-3, the J call TRBJ1-5; D is undetermined. CDR1 MNHEY and CDR2 SVGEGT come from the germline V gene. The CDR3 consists of 14 residues. Trimming took off 10 bases at V and 2 bases at J, with 15 bases between the two ends.

The gene calls are TRBV29-1 and TRBJ1-5; TRBD1 agrees at 8 bases. Trimming took 7 bases from V and 7 from J; bases not matched to a gene: 9. The CDR3 covers 13 residues. Germline lookup yields CDR1 SQVTM and CDR2 ANQGSEA. DNA of the CDR3: TGCAGCGCCTCGACAGGGGCGGGACAGCCCCAGCATTTT. As protein: CSASTGAGQPQHF.

This clonotype was picked up many times. The chain carries TRBV5-1 and TRBJ2-7; D gene ambiguous. Trimming took 4 bases from V and 5 from J, leaving 16 bases between them. The CDR3 has 14 residues. CDR1 is SGHRS, CDR2 YFSETQ, per germline. In DNA form, the CDR3 reads TGCGCCAGCAGCACCGGGCTCCGTTTCGACGAGCAGTACTTC. Protein product: CASSTGLRFDEQYF.

The rearrangement uses TRBV4-1 and TRBJ1-2; 8 nucleotides agree with TRBD1. The CDR3 runs 17 residues. CDR1 is MGHRA, CDR2 YSYEKL, per germline. Losses at the gene ends were 3 bases for V and 3 bases for J; bases not matched to a gene: 12. The CDR3 region is CASSQRMGQEWYYGYTF. The CDR3 DNA sequence: TGCGCCAGCAGCCAGCGTATGGGACAGGAGTGGTACTATGGCTACACCTTC.

This clonotype showed up many times. V and J are TRBV27 and TRBJ1-2; maybe TRBD1 (6 bases). Per germline, CDR1 MNHEY and CDR2 SMNVEV (reference sequence). The CDR3 spans 12 residues. Trimming took 4 bases from V and 8 from J, leaving 11 bases between them. Here the CDR3 reads CASSSGARGYTF. CDR3 DNA: TGTGCCAGCAGTTCGGGGGCTAGGGGCTACACCTTC.

This clonotype has a count of ten or more. The chain combines TRBV28 with TRBJ1-2; no firm D call. The CDR3 covers 14 residues. Per germline, CDR1 MDHEN and CDR2 SYDVKM. Trimming took off 2 bases at V and 6 bases at J, with 13 bases between the two ends. CDR3 loop: CASSLRAKKDGYTF. In DNA, the CDR3 is TGTGCCAGCAGTTTAAGGGCGAAGAAGGATGGCTACACCTTC.

This clonotype was counted ten times or more. V is TRBV6-1 and J is TRBJ1-2; D might be TRBD1 (5 bases). The CDR3 consists of 15 residues. Germline V CDR1 and CDR2: MNHNS, SASEGT. The V end was cut by 2 bases, the J end by 0 bases, with 10 bases between. CDR3 coding DNA: TGTGCCAGCAGTGAATATAAAGGGGCTAACTATGGCTACACCTTC. Translation gives CASSEYKGANYGYTF.

The sample holds a few counts of this clonotype. This may come from a read error, since a much larger clone is one base off. This rearrangement joins TRBV28 to TRBJ1-1; TRBD1 might be the D (5 bases). Per the germline V gene, CDR1 is MDHEN and CDR2 is SYDVKM. This CDR3 comprises 13 residues. The chain's CDR3 is CASRSGAPTEACF. CDR3 DNA: TGTGCCAGCAGATCTGGGGCGCCCACTGAAGCTTGCTTT.

This clonotype was found many times. The chain carries TRBV10-3 and TRBJ1-1; D gene ambiguous. Germline values: CDR1 ENHRY, CDR2 SYGVKD. Between the trimmed V and J ends, which lost 3 bases and 1 base, there was a span of 6 bases. The CDR3 contains 13 residues. The CDR3 spells CAISDEWNTEAFF. The CDR3 nucleotides are TGTGCCATCAGTGACGAGTGGAACACTGAAGCTTTCTTT.

This clonotype was counted between two and nine times. A much larger clone lies one base from this, so it may be a read error. V gene TRBV10-3 combines with J gene TRBJ1-1; 8 bases agree with TRBD1. The CDR3 is made up of 14 amino acids. From germline, CDR1 is ENHRY and CDR2 SYGVKD. The CDR3 DNA reads as TGTGCCATCACCCAGGGGGCAGGGGACACTGAAGCTTGCTTT. Encoded protein: CAITQGAGDTEACF.

This rearrangement joins TRBV4-1 to TRBJ2-7; D not resolved. Germline values: CDR1 MGHRA, CDR2 YSYEKL. V lost 1 base and J lost 5, with 6 bases in between. The CDR3 runs to 12 residues. CDR3 nucleotide sequence: TGCGCCAGCAGCCAAGGGCGGAACGAGCAGTACTTC. Protein sequence: CASSQGRNEQYF.

This clonotype appeared a few times. The chain employs TRBV18 and TRBJ2-7, with 9 nucleotides matching TRBD1. The CDR3 sequence is 15 residues long. Germline V lookup: CDR1 KGHSH, CDR2 LQKENI. After removal of 7 bases from V and 6 bases from J, the junction contained 13 bases not matched to a gene. The chain's CDR3 is CASCSTGGGSGEQYF. The CDR3 nucleotides read TGTGCCAGCTGCTCAACAGGGGGCGGTTCGGGCGAGCAGTACTTC.

In this sample, this clonotype turned up many times. This rearrangement joins TRBV12-3 or TRBV12-4 to TRBJ1-2; no firm D call. Trimming pared 10 bases from V and 4 bases from J, leaving 10 bases between. The CDR3 totals 11 residues. The DNA of the CDR3 is TGTGCCACGCAAAGCACCTATGGCTACACCTTC. Its protein is CATQSTYGYTF.